The 12 T cell receptor beta chains listed next were all sequenced from one sample in a study of cytotoxic CD8 clonotypes in ibrutinib-treated CLL. Repertoires were generated with immunoSEQ multiplex PCR, while TCRdb's copy carries only in-frame clones and drops some. Of 160,000 or so clones in the sample, 70% to 90% were seen once. Here the sequenced sample was PBMCs, taken at disease progression, from a patient treated with ibrutinib. These receptors all come from a human donor with chronic lymphocytic leukemia.

The rearrangement uses TRBV15 and TRBJ2-7; a weak D match, TRBD1 (5 bases). CDR1 is LNHNV, CDR2 YYDKDF, per germline (reference sequence). The CDR3 spans 13 residues. The V end was cut by 4 bases, the J end by 2 bases, with 9 bases between. CDR3: CATSNGQAYEQYF. In DNA, the CDR3 is TGTGCCACCAGCAACGGACAAGCCTACGAGCAGTACTTC.

The rearrangement links TRBV6-6 to TRBJ2-7; a possible D gene is TRBD2 (6 bases). Trimming took off 5 bases at V and 1 base at J, with 12 bases between the two ends. The germline V gene encodes CDR1 MNHNY and CDR2 SVGAGI (reference sequence). This CDR3 region has 14 residues. This chain's CDR3 is CASSLSGPSYEQYF. The CDR3 bases are TGTGCCAGCAGTCTAAGCGGGCCGTCCTACGAGCAGTACTTC.

This chain uses TRBV11-3 with TRBJ2-3, with 12 bases lining up with TRBD2. Germline V CDR1 and CDR2: SGHNT, YENEEA. Losses at the gene ends were 5 bases for V and 3 bases for J; bases not matched to a gene: 6. The CDR3 is 16 residues long. In DNA, the CDR3 is TGTGCCAGCAGCCGATGGACTAGCGGGATAACAGATACGCAGTATTTT. Translation gives CASSRWTSGITDTQYF.

The chain uses TRBV11-2 and TRBJ1-4, with 9 bases that match TRBD1. With V trimmed by 5 bases and J by 2 bases, 6 bases remained unmatched. Per the germline V gene, CDR1 is SGHAT and CDR2 is FQNNGV. There are 16 residues in the CDR3. CDR3 DNA: TGTGCCAGCAGCCCCCGACAGGGGGGGACTAATGAAAAACTGTTTTTT. It yields the protein CASSPRQGGTNEKLFF.

This clone was picked up one time. The chain recombines TRBV7-3 with TRBJ2-2, with TRBD1 matching over 9 bases. The length of the CDR3 is 15 residues. CDR1 and CDR2 from the germline V gene are SGHTA and FQGTGA. The V gene end was trimmed by 4 bases and the J gene end by 6 bases; junction bases not matched to a gene: 6. DNA of the CDR3: TGTGCCAGCAGCTCGGGACAGGGATCGGCCGGGGAGCTGTTTTTT. Its protein product is CASSSGQGSAGELFF. The complete variable domain, with remaining parts taken from reference TRBV7-3 and TRBJ2-2, reads GAGVSQTPSNKVTEKGKYVELRCDPISGHTALYWYRQSLGQGPEFLIYFQGTGAADDSGLPNDRFFAVRPEGSVSTLKIQRTERGDSAVYLCASSSGQGSAGELFFGEGSRLTVL.

Many counts were recorded for this clone. Other DNA variants within this sample encode the same CDR3. CDR3 nucleotide sequence: TGCGCCAGCAGCTTGTCGCAGTACTACGAGCAGTACTTC. It encodes CASSLSQYYEQYF. V is TRBV5-1 and J is TRBJ2-7; no reliable D call. From germline, CDR1 is SGHRS and CDR2 YFSETQ. V lost 1 base to trimming and J lost 3 bases, with 8 bases between them. CDR3 length: 13 residues.

This chain links TRBV10-3 with TRBJ2-5, with 8 bases fitting TRBD2. Germline CDR1 and CDR2: ENHRY and SYGVKD. Trimming took 2 bases from V and 4 from J; bases not matched to a gene: 3. This CDR3 spans 14 amino acids. The CDR3 protein is CAISEGTSVETQYF. CDR3 in DNA: TGTGCCATCAGTGAGGGGACTAGTGTAGAGACCCAGTACTTC.

In its sample, this clone was seen once. The chain joins TRBV11-2 to TRBJ2-3; the match to TRBD2 covers 9 bases. CDR3 size: 18 residues. The trim removed 6 bases at V and 0 bases at J, leaving 13 bases unmatched. CDR1 SGHAT and CDR2 FQNNGV come from the germline V gene. The CDR3 DNA sequence: TGTGCCAGCAGATCGAGCCGCGGGAGGGCCGAGAGCACAGATACGCAGTATTTT. Protein: CASRSSRGRAESTDTQYF. Based on the CDR3 plus reference TRBV11-2 and TRBJ2-3, the full variable domain is EAGVAQSPRYKIIEKRQSVAFWCNPISGHATLYWYQQILGQGPKLLIQFQNNGVVDDSQLPKDRFSAERLKGVDSTLKIQPAKLEDSAVYLCASRSSRGRAESTDTQYFGPGTRLTVL.

V is TRBV4-1 and J is TRBJ2-7, with D unclear. This CDR3 has 14 residues. CDR1 is MGHRA, CDR2 YSYEKL, per germline. Between the trimmed V and J ends, which lost 1 base and 3 bases, there was a span of 10 bases. CDR3 sequence (DNA): TGCGCCAGCAGCCAAGCCACGTGGATCTACGAGCAGTACTTC. This translates into CASSQATWIYEQYF.

V gene TRBV6-5 combines with J gene TRBJ1-1, with 9 bases lining up with TRBD1. The germline V gene has CDR1 MNHEY and CDR2 SVGAGI. The CDR3 length is 16 residues. V trimming: 4 bases; J trimming: 7 bases; junction bases outside the gene matches: 13. CDR3 sequence (DNA): TGTGCCAGCAGTTCTCCGGGACAGGGCCGGTGGGTTGAAGCTTTCTTT. It yields the protein CASSSPGQGRWVEAFF.

This chain uses TRBV28 with TRBJ2-3, with TRBD2 identical over 9 bases. CDR1 is MDHEN, CDR2 SYDVKM, per germline. CDR3 length: 18 amino acids. V lost 3 bases and J lost 3; bases outside the gene matches: 13. The CDR3 loop reads CASSFGGRAGIWTDTQYF. The CDR3 nucleotides read TGTGCCAGCAGTTTTGGCGGGAGGGCCGGTATTTGGACAGATACGCAGTATTTT.

The V and J genes are TRBV6-4 and TRBJ1-2, with TRBD1 matching 9 bases. This CDR3 is 16 amino acids long. CDR1 is MRHNA, CDR2 SNTAGT, per germline. The ends lost 2 bases at V and 4 bases at J; junction bases unmatched: 8. The CDR3 DNA reads as TGTGCCAGCAGTGACACGCCACAGGGGGCTGTCTATGGCTACACCTTC. It specifies CASSDTPQGAVYGYTF.